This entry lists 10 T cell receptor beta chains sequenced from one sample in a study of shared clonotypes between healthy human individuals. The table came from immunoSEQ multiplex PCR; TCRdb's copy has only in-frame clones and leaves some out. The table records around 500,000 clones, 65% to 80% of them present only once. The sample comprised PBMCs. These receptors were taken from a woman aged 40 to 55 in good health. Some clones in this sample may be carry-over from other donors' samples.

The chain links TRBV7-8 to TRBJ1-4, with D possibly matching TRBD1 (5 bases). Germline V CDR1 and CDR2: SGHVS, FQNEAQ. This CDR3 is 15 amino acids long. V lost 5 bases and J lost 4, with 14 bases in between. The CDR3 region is CASSLWGNLNEKLFF. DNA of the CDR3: TGTGCCAGCAGCCTCTGGGGGAACCTTAATGAAAAACTGTTTTTT. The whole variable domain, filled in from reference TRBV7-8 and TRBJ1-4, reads GAGVSQSPRYKVAKRGQDVALRCDPISGHVSLFWYQQALGQGPEFLTYFQNEAQLDKSGLPSDRFFAERPEGSVSTLKIQRTQQEDSAVYLCASSLWGNLNEKLFFGSGTQLSVL.

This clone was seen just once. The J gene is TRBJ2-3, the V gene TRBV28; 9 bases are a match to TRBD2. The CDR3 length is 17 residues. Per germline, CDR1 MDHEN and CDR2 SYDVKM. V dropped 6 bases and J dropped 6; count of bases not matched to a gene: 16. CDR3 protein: CASSYSGSGSFADTQYF. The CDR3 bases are TGTGCCAGCAGCTATAGTGGTAGCGGGAGTTTCGCTGATACGCAGTATTTT.

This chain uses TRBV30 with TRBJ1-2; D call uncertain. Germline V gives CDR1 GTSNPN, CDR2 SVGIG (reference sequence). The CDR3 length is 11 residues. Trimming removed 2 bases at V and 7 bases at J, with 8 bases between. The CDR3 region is CAWSSSGGYTF. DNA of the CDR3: TGTGCCTGGAGTAGCAGCGGTGGCTACACCTTC.

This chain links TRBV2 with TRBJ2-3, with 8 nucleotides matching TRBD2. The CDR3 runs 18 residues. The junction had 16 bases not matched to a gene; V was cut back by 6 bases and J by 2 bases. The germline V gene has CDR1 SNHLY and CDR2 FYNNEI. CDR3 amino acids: CASSAGAPGTRFTDTQYF. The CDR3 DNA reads TGTGCCAGCAGCGCCGGGGCTCCCGGGACTAGATTCACAGATACGCAGTATTTT.

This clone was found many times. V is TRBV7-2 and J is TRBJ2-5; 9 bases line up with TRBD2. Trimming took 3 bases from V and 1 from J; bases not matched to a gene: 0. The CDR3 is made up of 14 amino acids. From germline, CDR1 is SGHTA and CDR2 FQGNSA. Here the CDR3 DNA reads TGTGCCAGCAGCTTTAGCGGGAGCCAAGAGACCCAGTACTTC. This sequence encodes CASSFSGSQETQYF.

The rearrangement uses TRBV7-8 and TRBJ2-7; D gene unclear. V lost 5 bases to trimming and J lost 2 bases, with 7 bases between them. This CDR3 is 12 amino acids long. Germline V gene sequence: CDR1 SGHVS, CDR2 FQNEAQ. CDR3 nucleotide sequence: TGTGCCAGCAGCCCGACCCCCTACGAGCAGTACTTC. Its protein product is CASSPTPYEQYF.

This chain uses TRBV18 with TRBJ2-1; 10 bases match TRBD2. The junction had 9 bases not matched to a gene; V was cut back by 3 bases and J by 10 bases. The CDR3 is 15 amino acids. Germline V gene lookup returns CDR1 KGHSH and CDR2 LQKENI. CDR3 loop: CASSPLAGDSPEQFF. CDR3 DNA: TGTGCCAGCTCACCCCTAGCGGGAGACTCCCCGGAGCAGTTCTTC.

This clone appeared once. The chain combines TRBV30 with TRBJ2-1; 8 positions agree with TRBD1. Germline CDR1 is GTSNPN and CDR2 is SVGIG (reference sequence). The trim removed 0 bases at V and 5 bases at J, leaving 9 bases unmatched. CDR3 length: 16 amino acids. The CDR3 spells CAWSVVVRGPHNEQFF. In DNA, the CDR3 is TGTGCCTGGAGTGTAGTGGTCAGGGGGCCCCACAATGAGCAGTTCTTC.

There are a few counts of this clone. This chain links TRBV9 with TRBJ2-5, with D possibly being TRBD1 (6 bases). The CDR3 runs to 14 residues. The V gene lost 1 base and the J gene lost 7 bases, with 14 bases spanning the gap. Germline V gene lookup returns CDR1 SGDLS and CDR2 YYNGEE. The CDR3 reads CASSVRQEGLTQYF. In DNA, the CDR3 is TGTGCCAGCAGCGTACGACAGGAAGGATTGACCCAGTACTTC.

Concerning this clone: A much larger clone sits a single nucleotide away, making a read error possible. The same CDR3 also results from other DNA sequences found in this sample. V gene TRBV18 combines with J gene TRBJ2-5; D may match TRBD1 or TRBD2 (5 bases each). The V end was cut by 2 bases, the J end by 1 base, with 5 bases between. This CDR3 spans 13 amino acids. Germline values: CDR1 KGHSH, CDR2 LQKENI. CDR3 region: CASSPGGQETQYF. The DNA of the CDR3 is TGTGCCAGCTCACCAGGGGGCCAAGAGACCCAGTACTTC.